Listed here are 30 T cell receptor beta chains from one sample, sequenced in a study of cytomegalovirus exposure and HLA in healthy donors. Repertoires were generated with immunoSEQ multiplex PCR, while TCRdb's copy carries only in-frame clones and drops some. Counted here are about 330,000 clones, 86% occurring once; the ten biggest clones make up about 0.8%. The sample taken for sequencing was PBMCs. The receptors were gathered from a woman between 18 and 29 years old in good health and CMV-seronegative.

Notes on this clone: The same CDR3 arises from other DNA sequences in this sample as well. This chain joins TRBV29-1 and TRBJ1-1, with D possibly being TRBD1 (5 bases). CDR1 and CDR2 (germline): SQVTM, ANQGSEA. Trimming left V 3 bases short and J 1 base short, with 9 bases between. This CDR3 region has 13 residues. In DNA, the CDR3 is TGCAGCGTTGATCGGGGGAAGAACACTGAAGCTTTCTTT. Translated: CSVDRGKNTEAFF.

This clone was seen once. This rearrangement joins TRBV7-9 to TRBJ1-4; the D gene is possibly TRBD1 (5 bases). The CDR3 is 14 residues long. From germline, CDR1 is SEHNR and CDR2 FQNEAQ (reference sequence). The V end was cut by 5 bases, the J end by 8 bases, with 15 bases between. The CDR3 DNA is TGTGCCAGCAGCCTCCCGTGGGGGGAGGAAAAACTGTTTTTT. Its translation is CASSLPWGEEKLFF.

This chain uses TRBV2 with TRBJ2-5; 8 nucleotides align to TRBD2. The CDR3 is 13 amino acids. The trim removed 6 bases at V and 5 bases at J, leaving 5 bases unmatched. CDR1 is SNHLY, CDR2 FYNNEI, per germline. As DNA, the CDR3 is TGTGCCAGCAGGTTGGGCGGGGGGGAGACCCAGTACTTC. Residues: CASRLGGGETQYF.

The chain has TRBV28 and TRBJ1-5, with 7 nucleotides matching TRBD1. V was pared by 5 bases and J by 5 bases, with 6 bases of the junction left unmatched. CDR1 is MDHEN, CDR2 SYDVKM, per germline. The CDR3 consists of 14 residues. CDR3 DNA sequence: TGTGCCAGCAGTCCCGGAGGGACAGATCAGCCCCAGCATTTT. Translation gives CASSPGGTDQPQHF.

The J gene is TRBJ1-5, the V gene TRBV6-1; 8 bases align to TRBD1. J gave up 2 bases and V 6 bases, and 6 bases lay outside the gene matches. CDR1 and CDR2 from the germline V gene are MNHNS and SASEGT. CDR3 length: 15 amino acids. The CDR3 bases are TGTGCCAGCAGGGACAGGGCAACGGGCAATCAGCCCCAGCATTTT. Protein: CASRDRATGNQPQHF.

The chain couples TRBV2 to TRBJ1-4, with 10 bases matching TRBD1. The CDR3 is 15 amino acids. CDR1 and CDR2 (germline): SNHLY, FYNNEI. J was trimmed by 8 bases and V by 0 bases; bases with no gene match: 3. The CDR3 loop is CASSEALGQGEKLFF. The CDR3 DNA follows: TGTGCCAGCAGTGAAGCTCTGGGACAGGGGGAAAAACTGTTTTTT.

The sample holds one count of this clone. CDR3 nucleotide sequence: TGTGCCAGCGTAAAGCGGGAGGCACAAGAGACCCAGTACTTC. This codes for CASVKREAQETQYF. The chain is built from TRBV27 and TRBJ2-5; 9 bases match TRBD2. CDR3 length: 14 residues. The J segment lost 2 bases and the V segment lost 8 bases, leaving 6 bases of the junction unmatched. Per germline, CDR1 MNHEY and CDR2 SMNVEV (reference sequence).

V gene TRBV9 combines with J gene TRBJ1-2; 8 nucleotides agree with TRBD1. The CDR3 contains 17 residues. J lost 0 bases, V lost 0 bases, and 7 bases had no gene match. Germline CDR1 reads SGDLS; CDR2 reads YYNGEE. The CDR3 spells CASSVDGTGGPNYGYTF. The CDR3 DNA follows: TGTGCCAGCAGCGTAGACGGGACAGGTGGCCCTAACTATGGCTACACCTTC. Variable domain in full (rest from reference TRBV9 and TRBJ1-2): DSGVTQTPKHLITATGQRVTLRCSPRSGDLSVYWYQQSLDQGLQFLIQYYNGEERAKGNILERFSAQQFPDLHSELNLSSLELGDSALYFCASSVDGTGGPNYGYTFGSGTRLTVV.

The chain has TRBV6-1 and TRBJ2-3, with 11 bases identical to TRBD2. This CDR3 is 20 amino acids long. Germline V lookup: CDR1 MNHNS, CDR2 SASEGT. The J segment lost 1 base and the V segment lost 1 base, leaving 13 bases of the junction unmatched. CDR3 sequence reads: CASSEGLAGISTSGTDTQYF. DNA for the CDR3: TGTGCCAGCAGTGAAGGACTAGCGGGAATTTCAACGTCGGGCACAGATACGCAGTATTTT.

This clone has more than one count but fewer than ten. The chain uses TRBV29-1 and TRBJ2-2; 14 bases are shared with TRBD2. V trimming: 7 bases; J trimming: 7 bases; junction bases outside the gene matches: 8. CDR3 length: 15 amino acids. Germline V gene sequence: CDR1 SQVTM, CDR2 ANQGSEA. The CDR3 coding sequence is TGCAGCGGGAAAGGGACTAGCGGGAGAGTCGGGGAGCTGTTTTTT. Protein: CSGKGTSGRVGELFF.

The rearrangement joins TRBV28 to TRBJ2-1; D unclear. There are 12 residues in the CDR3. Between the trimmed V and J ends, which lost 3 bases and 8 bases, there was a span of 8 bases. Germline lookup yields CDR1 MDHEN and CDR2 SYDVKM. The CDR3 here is CASSFRVDEQFF. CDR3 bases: TGTGCCAGCAGTTTCCGGGTCGATGAGCAGTTCTTC.

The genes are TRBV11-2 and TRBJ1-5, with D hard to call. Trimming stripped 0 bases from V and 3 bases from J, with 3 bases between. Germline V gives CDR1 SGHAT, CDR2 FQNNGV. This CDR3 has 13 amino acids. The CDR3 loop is CASSLEANQPQHF. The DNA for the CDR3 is TGTGCCAGCAGCTTAGAAGCCAATCAGCCCCAGCATTTT. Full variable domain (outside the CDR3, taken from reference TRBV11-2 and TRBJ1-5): EAGVAQSPRYKIIEKRQSVAFWCNPISGHATLYWYQQILGQGPKLLIQFQNNGVVDDSQLPKDRFSAERLKGVDSTLKIQPAKLEDSAVYLCASSLEANQPQHFGDGTRLSIL.

CDR3 coding DNA: TGCGCCAGCAGCCAAGTTTCCCTAGCGGATACCACCGGGGAGCTGTTTTTT. It codes for CASSQVSLADTTGELFF. The rearrangement uses TRBV4-3 and TRBJ2-2; TRBD2 aligns across 7 bases. This CDR3 contains 17 residues. J was trimmed by 4 bases and V by 1 base; bases with no gene match: 9. Germline CDR1 and CDR2: LGHNA and YSLEER.

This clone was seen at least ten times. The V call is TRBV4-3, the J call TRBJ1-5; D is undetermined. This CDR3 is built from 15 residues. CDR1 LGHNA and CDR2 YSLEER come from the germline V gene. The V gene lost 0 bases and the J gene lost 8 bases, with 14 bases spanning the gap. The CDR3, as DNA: TGCGCCAGCAGCCAAGATTATACCCCTAGGAAGCCCCAGCATTTT. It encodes CASSQDYTPRKPQHF.

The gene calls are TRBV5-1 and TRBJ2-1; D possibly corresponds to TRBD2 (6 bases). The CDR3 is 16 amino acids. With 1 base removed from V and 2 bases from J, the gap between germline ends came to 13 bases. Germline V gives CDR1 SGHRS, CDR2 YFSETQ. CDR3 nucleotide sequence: TGCGCCAGCAGCTTGACGGGAGCGGCGACCTACAATGAGCAGTTCTTC. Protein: CASSLTGAATYNEQFF. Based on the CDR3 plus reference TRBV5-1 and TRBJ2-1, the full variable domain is KAGVTQTPRYLIKTRGQQVTLSCSPISGHRSVSWYQQTPGQGLQFLFEYFSETQRNKGNFPGRFSGRQFSNSRSEMNVSTLELGDSALYLCASSLTGAATYNEQFFGPGTRLTVL.

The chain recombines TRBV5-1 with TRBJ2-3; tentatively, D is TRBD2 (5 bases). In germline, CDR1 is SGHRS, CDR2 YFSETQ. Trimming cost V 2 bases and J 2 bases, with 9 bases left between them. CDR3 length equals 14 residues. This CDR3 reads CASSFRLPTDTQYF. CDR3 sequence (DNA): TGCGCCAGCAGCTTTCGACTACCCACAGATACGCAGTATTTT.

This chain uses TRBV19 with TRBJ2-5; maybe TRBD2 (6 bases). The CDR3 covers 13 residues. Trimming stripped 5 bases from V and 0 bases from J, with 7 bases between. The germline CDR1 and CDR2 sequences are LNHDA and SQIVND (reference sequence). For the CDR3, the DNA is TGTGCCAGTAGTCGGGACTACCAAGAGACCCAGTACTTC. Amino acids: CASSRDYQETQYF.

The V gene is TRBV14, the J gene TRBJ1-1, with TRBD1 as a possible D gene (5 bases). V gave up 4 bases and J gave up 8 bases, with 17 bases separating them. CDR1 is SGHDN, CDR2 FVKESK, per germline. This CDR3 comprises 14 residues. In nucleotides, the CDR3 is TGTGCCAGCAGCCGTGGGGGGTTTCTAGGCGAAGCTTTCTTT. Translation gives CASSRGGFLGEAFF.

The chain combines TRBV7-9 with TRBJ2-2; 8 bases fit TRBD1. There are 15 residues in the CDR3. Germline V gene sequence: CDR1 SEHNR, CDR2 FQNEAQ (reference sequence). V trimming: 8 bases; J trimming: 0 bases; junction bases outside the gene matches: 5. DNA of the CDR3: TGTGCCAGCGACAGGGGAGTTACGAACACCGGGGAGCTGTTTTTT. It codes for CASDRGVTNTGELFF. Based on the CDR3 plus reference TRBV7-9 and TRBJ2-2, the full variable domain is DTGVSQNPRHKITKRGQNVTFRCDPISEHNRLYWYRQTLGQGPEFLTYFQNEAQLEKSRLLSDRFSAERPKGSFSTLEIQRTEQGDSAMYLCASDRGVTNTGELFFGEGSRLTVL.

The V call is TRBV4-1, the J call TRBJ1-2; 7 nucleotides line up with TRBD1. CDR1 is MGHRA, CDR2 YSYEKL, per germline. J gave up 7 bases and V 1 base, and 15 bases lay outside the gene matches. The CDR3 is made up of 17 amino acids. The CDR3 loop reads CASSQGQGGGYSLGYTF. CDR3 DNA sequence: TGCGCCAGCAGCCAAGGTCAGGGGGGTGGTTATTCCCTTGGCTACACCTTC.

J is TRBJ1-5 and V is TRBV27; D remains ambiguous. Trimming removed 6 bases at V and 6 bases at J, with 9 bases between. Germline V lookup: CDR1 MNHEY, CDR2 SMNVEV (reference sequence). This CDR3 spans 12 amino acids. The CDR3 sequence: CASSGPGQPQHF. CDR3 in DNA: TGTGCCAGCAGCGGTCCGGGTCAGCCCCAGCATTTT.

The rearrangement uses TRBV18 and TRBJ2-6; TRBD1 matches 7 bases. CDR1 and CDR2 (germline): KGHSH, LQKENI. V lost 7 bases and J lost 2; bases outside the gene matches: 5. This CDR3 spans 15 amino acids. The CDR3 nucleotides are TGTGCCAGCTTCACCACAGGGGCTGGGGCCAACGTCCTGACTTTC. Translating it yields CASFTTGAGANVLTF.

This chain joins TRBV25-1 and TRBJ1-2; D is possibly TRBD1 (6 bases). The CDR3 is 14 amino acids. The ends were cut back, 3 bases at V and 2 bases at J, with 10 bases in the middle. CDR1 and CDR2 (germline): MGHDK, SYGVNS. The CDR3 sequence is CASSEGAPNYGYTF. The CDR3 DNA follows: TGTGCCAGCAGTGAGGGGGCGCCCAACTATGGCTACACCTTC.

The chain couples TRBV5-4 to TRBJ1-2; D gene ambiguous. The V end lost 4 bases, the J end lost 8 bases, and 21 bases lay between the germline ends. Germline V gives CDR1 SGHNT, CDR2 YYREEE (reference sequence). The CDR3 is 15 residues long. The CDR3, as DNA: TGTGCCAGCAGCCCGATGACGACCTTAAGGAGGGGCTACACCTTC. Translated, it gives CASSPMTTLRRGYTF.

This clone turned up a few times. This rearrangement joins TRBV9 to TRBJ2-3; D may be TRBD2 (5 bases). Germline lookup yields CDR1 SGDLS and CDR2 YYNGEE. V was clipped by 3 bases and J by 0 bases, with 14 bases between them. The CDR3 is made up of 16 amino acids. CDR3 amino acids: CASSAPGSASTDTQYF. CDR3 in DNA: TGTGCCAGCAGCGCTCCCGGTAGCGCTAGCACAGATACGCAGTATTTT.

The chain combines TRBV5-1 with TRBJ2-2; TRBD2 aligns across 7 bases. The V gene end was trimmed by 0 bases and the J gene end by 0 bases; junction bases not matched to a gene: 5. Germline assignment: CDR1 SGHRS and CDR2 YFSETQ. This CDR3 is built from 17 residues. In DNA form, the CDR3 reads TGCGCCAGCAGCTTGGAGGTAGCGGGCGCGAACACCGGGGAGCTGTTTTTT. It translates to CASSLEVAGANTGELFF. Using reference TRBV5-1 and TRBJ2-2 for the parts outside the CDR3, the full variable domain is KAGVTQTPRYLIKTRGQQVTLSCSPISGHRSVSWYQQTPGQGLQFLFEYFSETQRNKGNFPGRFSGRQFSNSRSEMNVSTLELGDSALYLCASSLEVAGANTGELFFGEGSRLTVL.

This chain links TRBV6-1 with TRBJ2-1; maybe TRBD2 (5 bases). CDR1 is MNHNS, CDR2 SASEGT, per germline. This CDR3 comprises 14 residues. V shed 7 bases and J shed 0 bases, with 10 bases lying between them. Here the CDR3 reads CASKRDSSYNEQFF. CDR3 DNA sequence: TGTGCCAGCAAGAGGGATAGCTCCTACAATGAGCAGTTCTTC.

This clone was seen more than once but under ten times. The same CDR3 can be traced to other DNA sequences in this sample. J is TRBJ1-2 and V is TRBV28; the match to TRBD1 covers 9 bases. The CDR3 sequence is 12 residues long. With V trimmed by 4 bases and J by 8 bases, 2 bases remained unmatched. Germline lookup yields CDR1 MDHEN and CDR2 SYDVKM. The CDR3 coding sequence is TGTGCCAGCAGTTCGACAGGGGGAGGCTACACCTTC. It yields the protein CASSSTGGGYTF.

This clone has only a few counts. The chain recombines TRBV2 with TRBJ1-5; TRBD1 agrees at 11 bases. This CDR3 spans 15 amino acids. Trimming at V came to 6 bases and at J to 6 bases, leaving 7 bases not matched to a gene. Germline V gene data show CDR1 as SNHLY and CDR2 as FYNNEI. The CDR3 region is CASRKGQGGLQPQHF. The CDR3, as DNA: TGTGCCAGCAGGAAGGGACAGGGGGGTCTTCAGCCCCAGCATTTT.

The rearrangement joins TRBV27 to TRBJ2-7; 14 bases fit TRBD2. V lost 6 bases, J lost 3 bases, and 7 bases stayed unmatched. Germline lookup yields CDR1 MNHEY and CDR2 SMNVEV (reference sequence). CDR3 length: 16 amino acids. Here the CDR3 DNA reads TGTGCCAGCAGCCCCACGGGACTAGCGGGAGTCTACGAGCAGTACTTC. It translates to CASSPTGLAGVYEQYF.